A single sample gave rise to the 9 T cell receptor beta chains below, sequenced in a study of CXCR3-negative and CXCR3-positive naive CD8 T cells. UMI-labeled 5' RACE TRB cDNA libraries were prepared from the cells. TCRdb re-called the 5' RACE reads and catalogs CDR3 proteins one per entry, DNA excluded. The listing records more than 50,000 distinct CDR3 sequences. Sequencing was done on a sample of naive CXCR3- CD8+ T cells from blood. Subset: CD45RO-CCR7+CD27+CD95- naive CD8+ T cells lacking CXCR3 (TNR3-). The receptors here all came from a human donor in good health. Some clones in this sample may be carry-over from other donors' samples.

The V and J genes are TRBV7-9 and TRBJ1-4. Germline loops: CDR1 SEHNR, CDR2 FQNEAQ (reference sequence). The CDR3 is 12 residues long. Here the CDR3 reads CASSLQGGKLFF.

This chain uses TRBV20-1 with TRBJ2-1; the D gene TCRdb calls, TRBD1, cannot be checked with no DNA. Germline V gene lookup returns CDR1 DFQATT and CDR2 SNEGSKA (reference sequence). The CDR3 consists of 16 residues. The CDR3 loop is CSARVITGGNYNEQFF.

The rearrangement uses TRBV7-9 and TRBJ1-1; checking the TCRdb D call of TRBD1 is not possible without DNA. The CDR3 is made up of 18 amino acids. Germline-derived CDR1 and CDR2 are SEHNR and FQNEAQ (reference sequence). The CDR3 loop reads CASSLAVLQGAIDTEAFF.

The chain uses TRBV4-1 and TRBJ2-2; the D call from TCRdb, TRBD1, cannot be confirmed without DNA. Germline V gene data show CDR1 as MGHRA and CDR2 as YSYEKL. CDR3 length: 13 amino acids. CDR3 region: CASSLDRAGELFF.

The chain recombines TRBV6-2 or TRBV6-3 with TRBJ1-1. CDR1 is MNHEY, CDR2 SVGEGT, per germline. CDR3 length: 12 amino acids. The CDR3 here is CASSYEVTEAFF.

The chain couples TRBV2 to TRBJ2-7; TCRdb outputs TRBD1, but without DNA this stays unchecked. CDR3 length: 15 residues. Germline V gives CDR1 SNHLY, CDR2 FYNNEI. The CDR3 protein is CASSDTGQSSYEQYF.

The V call is TRBV7-6, the J call TRBJ2-5; TCRdb returns TRBD2, unconfirmable since there is no DNA. The CDR3 runs 15 residues. Germline CDR1 is SGHVS and CDR2 is FNYEAQ. The CDR3 protein is CASSLGSGGQETQYF.

The chain carries TRBV7-9 and TRBJ1-5; TCRdb reports TRBD1, a call that lacks DNA to check it against. Germline V lookup: CDR1 SEHNR, CDR2 FQNEAQ (reference sequence). CDR3 length equals 19 residues. The chain's CDR3 is CASSLSRERDSYSNQPQHF.

The chain couples TRBV6-5 to TRBJ2-7; TCRdb picks TRBD2, but there is no DNA to check that call. Germline assignment: CDR1 MNHEY and CDR2 SVGAGI. This CDR3 is built from 18 residues. The CDR3 reads CASSPGLAGGPLEYEQYF.